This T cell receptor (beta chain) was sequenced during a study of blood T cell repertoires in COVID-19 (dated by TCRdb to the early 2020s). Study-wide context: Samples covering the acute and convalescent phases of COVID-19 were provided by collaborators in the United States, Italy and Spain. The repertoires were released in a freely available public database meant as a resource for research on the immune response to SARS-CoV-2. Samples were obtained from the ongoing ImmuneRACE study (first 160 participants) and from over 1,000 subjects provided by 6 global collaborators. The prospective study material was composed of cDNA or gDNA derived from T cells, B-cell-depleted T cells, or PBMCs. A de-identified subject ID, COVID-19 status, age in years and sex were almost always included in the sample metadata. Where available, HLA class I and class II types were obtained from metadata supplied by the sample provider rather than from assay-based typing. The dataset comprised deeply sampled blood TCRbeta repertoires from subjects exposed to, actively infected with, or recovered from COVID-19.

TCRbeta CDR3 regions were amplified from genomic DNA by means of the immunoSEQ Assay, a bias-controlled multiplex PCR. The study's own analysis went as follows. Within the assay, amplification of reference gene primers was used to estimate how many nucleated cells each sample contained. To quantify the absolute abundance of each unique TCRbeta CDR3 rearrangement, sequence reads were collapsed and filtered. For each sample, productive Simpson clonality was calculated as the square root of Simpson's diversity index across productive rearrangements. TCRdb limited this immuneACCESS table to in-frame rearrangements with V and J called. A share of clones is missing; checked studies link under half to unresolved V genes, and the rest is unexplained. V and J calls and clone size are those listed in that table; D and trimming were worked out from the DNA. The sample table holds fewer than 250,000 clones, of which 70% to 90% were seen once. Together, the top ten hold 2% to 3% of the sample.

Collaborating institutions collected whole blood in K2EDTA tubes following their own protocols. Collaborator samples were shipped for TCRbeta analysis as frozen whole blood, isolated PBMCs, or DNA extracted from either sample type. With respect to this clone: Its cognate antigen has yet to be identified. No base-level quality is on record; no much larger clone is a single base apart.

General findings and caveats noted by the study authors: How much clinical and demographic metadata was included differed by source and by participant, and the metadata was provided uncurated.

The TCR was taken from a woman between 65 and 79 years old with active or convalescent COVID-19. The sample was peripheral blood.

The sequenced DNA is TGTGCCAGTAGTATAGAGGCCCTGACAGGGACTGAAGCTTTCTTT. Its protein is CASSIEALTGTEAFF. In this chain, TRBV19 is recombined with TRBJ1-1, with 7 bases aligning to TRBD1. After removal of 0 bases from V and 5 bases from J, the junction retains 6 bases not matched to a gene. For CDR1 and CDR2, the germline V gene (reference sequence) lists LNHDA and SQIVND. Taken from cysteine to phenylalanine, the CDR3 has 15 residues. Only the CDR3 DNA stays, 45 bases, in frame from base 1.